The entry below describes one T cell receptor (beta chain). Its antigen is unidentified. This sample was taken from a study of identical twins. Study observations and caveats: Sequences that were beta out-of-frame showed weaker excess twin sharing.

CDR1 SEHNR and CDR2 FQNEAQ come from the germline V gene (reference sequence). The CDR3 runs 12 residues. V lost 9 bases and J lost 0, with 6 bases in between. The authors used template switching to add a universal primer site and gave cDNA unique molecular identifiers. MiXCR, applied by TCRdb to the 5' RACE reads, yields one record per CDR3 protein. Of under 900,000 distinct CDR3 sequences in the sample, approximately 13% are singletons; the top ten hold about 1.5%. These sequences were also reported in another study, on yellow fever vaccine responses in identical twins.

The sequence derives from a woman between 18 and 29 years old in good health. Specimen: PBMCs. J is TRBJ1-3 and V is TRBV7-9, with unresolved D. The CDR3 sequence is CASRFSGNTIYF. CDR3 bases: TGTGCCAGTCGTTTCTCTGGAAACACCATATATTTT.